This T cell receptor (beta chain) was documented in a study of Graves' ophthalmopathy and Graves' hyperthyroidism. V lost 8 bases and J lost 4, with 14 bases in between. This CDR3 is built from 13 residues. Germline loops: CDR1 MGHDK, CDR2 SYGVNS. RNA transcripts were the source from which TCR beta CDR3 regions were amplified. RT-PCR with HTBI primers came first, then second-round multiplex PCR. TCRdb used MiXCR to reprocess the multiplex PCR reads, holding one entry per CDR3 protein. Of more than 550,000 distinct CDR3 sequences listed, about 38% are singletons. The chain carries TRBV25-1 and TRBJ1-2; D is possibly TRBD1 (5 bases). The sample comprised peripheral blood. The sequence was obtained from an adult man with Graves' ophthalmopathy. CDR3 amino acids: CASGRQGVYGYTF. CDR3 in DNA: TGTGCCAGCGGTCGTCAGGGAGTCTATGGCTACACCTTC.